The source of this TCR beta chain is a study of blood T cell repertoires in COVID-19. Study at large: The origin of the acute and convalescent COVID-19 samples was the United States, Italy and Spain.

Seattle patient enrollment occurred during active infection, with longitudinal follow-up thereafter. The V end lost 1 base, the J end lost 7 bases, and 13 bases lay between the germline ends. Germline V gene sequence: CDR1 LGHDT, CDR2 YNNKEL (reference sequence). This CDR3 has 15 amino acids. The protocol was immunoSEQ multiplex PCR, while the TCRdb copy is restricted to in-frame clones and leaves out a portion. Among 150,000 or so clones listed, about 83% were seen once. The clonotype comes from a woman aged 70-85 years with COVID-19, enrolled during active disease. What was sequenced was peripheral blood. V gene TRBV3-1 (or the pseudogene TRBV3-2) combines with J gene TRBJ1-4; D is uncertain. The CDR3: CASSQGLGRGEKLFF. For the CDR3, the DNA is TGTGCCAGCAGCCAAGGTTTAGGGAGAGGTGAAAAACTGTTTTTT.